What follows are 14 T cell receptor beta chains derived from one specimen sequenced in a study of T cell responses to AZD1222 COVID-19 vaccine. TCRdb's table, derived via immunoSEQ multiplex PCR, lists solely in-frame clones and lacks some. The sample includes more than 95,000 clones, 80% to 95% seen only once; the top ten take 4% to 5.5%. The sequences come from peripheral blood, collected on day 0 of AZD1222 vaccination. These receptors came from an adult in good health.

The rearrangement uses TRBV28 and TRBJ2-3, with 8 bases lining up with TRBD2. CDR3 length: 15 amino acids. The V gene's germline CDR1 is MDHEN and CDR2 SYDVKM. With 4 bases clipped from V and 4 bases from J, the junction kept 7 bases outside the gene matches. Here the CDR3 DNA reads TGTGCCAGCAGTTCCGGCGGGACTAGGGCAGATACGCAGTATTTT. This encodes CASSSGGTRADTQYF.

The V gene is TRBV2, the J gene TRBJ2-4; 9 bases line up with TRBD1. Germline CDR1 is SNHLY and CDR2 is FYNNEI. V lost 3 bases to trimming and J lost 1 base; unmatched junction nucleotides: 10. The CDR3 is 18 residues long. CDR3 in DNA: TGTGCCAGCAGTGAGGGACAGGGAAGAGTTACGGCCAAAAACATTCAGTACTTC. Translating gives CASSEGQGRVTAKNIQYF.

This clone was observed once. The chain couples TRBV28 to TRBJ2-3; D call uncertain. Trimming took off 5 bases at V and 4 bases at J, with 10 bases between the two ends. The CDR3 extends over 13 amino acids. Germline V gene sequence: CDR1 MDHEN, CDR2 SYDVKM. This CDR3 reads CASSPHKADTQYF. The CDR3 region has the DNA TGTGCCAGCAGTCCCCATAAGGCAGATACGCAGTATTTT.

The V gene is TRBV28, the J gene TRBJ1-2, with D uncertain. This CDR3 has 14 amino acids. CDR1 is MDHEN and CDR2 is SYDVKM in the germline V gene. Trimming removed 2 bases at V and 8 bases at J, with 15 bases between. CDR3 sequence reads: CASSLVPTVEGYTF. The CDR3 DNA reads TGTGCCAGCAGTTTAGTGCCGACCGTGGAGGGCTACACCTTC.

This chain connects TRBV9 to TRBJ1-5, with D uncertain. The CDR3 extends over 16 amino acids. Germline V CDR1 and CDR2: SGDLS, YYNGEE. V was cut by 3 bases and J by 1 base, with 14 bases left in between. CDR3 sequence: CASSEMDVSSNQPQHF. As DNA, the CDR3 is TGTGCCAGCAGCGAAATGGACGTGTCGAGCAATCAGCCCCAGCATTTT. Full variable domain (remainder filled in from reference TRBV9 and TRBJ1-5): DSGVTQTPKHLITATGQRVTLRCSPRSGDLSVYWYQQSLDQGLQFLIQYYNGEERAKGNILERFSAQQFPDLHSELNLSSLELGDSALYFCASSEMDVSSNQPQHFGDGTRLSIL.

The rearrangement links TRBV19 to TRBJ2-6; 7 nucleotides align to TRBD2. The length of the CDR3 is 16 residues. Germline V CDR1 and CDR2: LNHDA, SQIVND (reference sequence). J gave up 0 bases and V 4 bases, and 3 bases lay outside the gene matches. In nucleotides, the CDR3 is TGTGCCAGTAGTACACGGGAGGCCTCTGGGGCCAACGTCCTGACTTTC. This translates into CASSTREASGANVLTF.

The V gene is TRBV28, the J gene TRBJ1-2; TRBD1 is a possible D gene (5 bases). Trimming left V 6 bases short and J 6 bases short, with 17 bases between. Germline CDR1 reads MDHEN; CDR2 reads SYDVKM. This CDR3 has 14 residues. Written as DNA, the CDR3 is TGTGCCAGCAGGGGGGGGAGAATAACCCATGGCTACACCTTC. Protein: CASRGGRITHGYTF.

The chain couples TRBV11-3 to TRBJ2-7, with 8 bases fitting TRBD2. The V gene end was trimmed by 5 bases and the J gene end by 5 bases; junction bases not matched to a gene: 8. From germline, CDR1 is SGHNT and CDR2 YENEEA. The CDR3 runs to 14 residues. The CDR3, as DNA: TGTGCCAGCAGCCTCGGGGGGGGAATCCACGAGCAGTACTTC. Protein: CASSLGGGIHEQYF.

The J gene is TRBJ2-2, the V gene TRBV28; 9 nucleotides line up with TRBD2. The trim removed 2 bases at V and 4 bases at J, leaving 8 bases unmatched. This CDR3 comprises 17 residues. From germline, CDR1 is MDHEN and CDR2 SYDVKM. The CDR3: CASSLAGGHWGTGELFF. In nucleotides, the CDR3 is TGTGCCAGCAGTTTAGCGGGGGGGCACTGGGGCACCGGGGAGCTGTTTTTT.

The V gene is TRBV6-5, the J gene TRBJ1-5; the D is unclear. V was clipped by 10 bases and J by 9 bases, with 13 bases between them. Germline lookup yields CDR1 MNHEY and CDR2 SVGAGI. The length of the CDR3 is 11 residues. The CDR3 region has the DNA TGTGCCATCCCGCGCGCACGGCCCCAGCATTTT. It codes for CAIPRARPQHF.

V gene TRBV7-9 combines with J gene TRBJ1-1; D call uncertain. CDR1 SEHNR and CDR2 FQNEAQ come from the germline V gene (reference sequence). Trimming took off 2 bases at V and 1 base at J, with 20 bases between the two ends. The CDR3 runs 18 residues. CDR3 coding DNA: TGTGCCAGCAGCTTATCCGGGGTACGGGTTATGACGAACACTGAAGCTTTCTTT. Translated, it gives CASSLSGVRVMTNTEAFF. Full variable domain (rest looked up from reference TRBV7-9 and TRBJ1-1): DTGVSQNPRHKITKRGQNVTFRCDPISEHNRLYWYRQTLGQGPEFLTYFQNEAQLEKSRLLSDRFSAERPKGSFSTLEIQRTEQGDSAMYLCASSLSGVRVMTNTEAFFGQGTRLTVV.

V is TRBV4-1 and J is TRBJ2-5, with D possibly matching TRBD2 (6 bases). V lost 6 bases and J lost 2, with 16 bases in between. This CDR3 spans 15 amino acids. In germline, CDR1 is MGHRA, CDR2 YSYEKL. The CDR3 region has the DNA TGCGCCAGCAGGCTTCAGGGAGGAGGGCAAGAGACCCAGTACTTC. Encoded protein: CASRLQGGGQETQYF.

This chain connects TRBV5-4 to TRBJ2-1; D is unresolved. In germline, CDR1 is SGHNT, CDR2 YYREEE (reference sequence). This CDR3 comprises 15 residues. V was cut by 1 base and J by 0 bases, with 8 bases left in between. CDR3 in amino acids: CASSLQASSYNEQFF. For the CDR3, the DNA is TGTGCCAGCAGCTTGCAGGCGAGCTCCTACAATGAGCAGTTCTTC.

V usage is TRBV5-1 and J usage is TRBJ2-7; 8 positions agree with TRBD1. Trimming took 6 bases from V and 4 from J; bases not matched to a gene: 18. The CDR3 totals 17 residues. The germline gives CDR1 SGHRS, CDR2 YFSETQ. The CDR3 spells CASKSGQGGSPPYEQYF. CDR3 DNA sequence: TGCGCCAGCAAATCAGGACAGGGAGGTTCCCCCCCTTACGAGCAGTACTTC.